This T cell receptor beta chain was identified in a study of T cell repertoires in cytomegalovirus infection. TCRdb independently ran MiXCR on the reads; one entry per CDR3 protein. Of about 530,000 distinct CDR3 sequences listed, about 25% were seen once; the top ten hold approximately 13%. Trimming cost V 5 bases and J 7 bases; bases outside gene matches: 9. Germline lookup yields CDR1 MNHNY and CDR2 SVGAGI (reference sequence). CDR3 length: 15 amino acids. This clonotype showed up many times. This clonotype was obtained from a human donor in good health (CMV status not recorded). Some clones in this sample may be carry-over from other donors' samples. The sequencing sample was made of PBMCs. V gene TRBV6-6 combines with J gene TRBJ2-1; 9 bases are a match to TRBD2. CDR3 sequence: CASSTGGAGGNEQFF. CDR3 sequence (DNA): TGTGCCAGCAGTACCGGGGGAGCGGGAGGTAATGAGCAGTTCTTC.